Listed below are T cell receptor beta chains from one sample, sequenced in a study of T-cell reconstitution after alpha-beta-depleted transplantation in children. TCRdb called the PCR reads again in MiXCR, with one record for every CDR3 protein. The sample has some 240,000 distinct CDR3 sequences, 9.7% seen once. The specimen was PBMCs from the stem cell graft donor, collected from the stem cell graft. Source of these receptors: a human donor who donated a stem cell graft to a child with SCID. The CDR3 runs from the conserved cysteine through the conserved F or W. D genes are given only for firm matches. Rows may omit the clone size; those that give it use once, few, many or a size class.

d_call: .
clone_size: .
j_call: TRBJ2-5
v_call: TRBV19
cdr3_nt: TGTGCCAGTAGCCCAGAGGACAGCCCCCTCGGGACCCAGTACTTC
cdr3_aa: CASSPEDSPLGTQYF

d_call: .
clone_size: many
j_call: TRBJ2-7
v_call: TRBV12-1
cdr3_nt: TGTGCCAGCAGATCGGGGGGAAGCTACGAGCAGTACTTC
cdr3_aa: CASRSGGSYEQYF

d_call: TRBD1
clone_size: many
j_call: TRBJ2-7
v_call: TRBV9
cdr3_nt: TGTGCCAGCAGCGTAGGTGTGGACAGGGAGTACGAGCAGTACTTC
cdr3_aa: CASSVGVDREYEQYF

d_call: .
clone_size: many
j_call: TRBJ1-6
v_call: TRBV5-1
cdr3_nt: TGCGCCAGCAGCCCCGGGAAGACCGAGATCGATAATTCACCCCTCCACTTT
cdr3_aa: CASSPGKTEIDNSPLHF

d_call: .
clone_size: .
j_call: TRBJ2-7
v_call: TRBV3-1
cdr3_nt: TGTGCCAGCAGCCAAGATCTGAAGGGGCTCGGGTACTACGAGCAGTACTTC
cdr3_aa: CASSQDLKGLGYYEQYF

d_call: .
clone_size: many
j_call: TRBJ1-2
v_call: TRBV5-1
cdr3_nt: TGCGCCAGCAGCTTTGTACTAAATCGGCAGAAGGGATACTATGGCTACACCTTC
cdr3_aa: CASSFVLNRQKGYYGYTF

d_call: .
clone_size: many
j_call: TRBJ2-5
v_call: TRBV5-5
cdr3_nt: TGTGCCAGCAGCTTCGAACCAAGCCAAGAGACCCAGTACTTC
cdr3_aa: CASSFEPSQETQYF

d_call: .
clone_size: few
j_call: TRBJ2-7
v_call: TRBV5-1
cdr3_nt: TGCGCCAGCAGCCAAGACAGAGTGTGGGAGCAGTACTTC
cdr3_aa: CASSQDRVWEQYF

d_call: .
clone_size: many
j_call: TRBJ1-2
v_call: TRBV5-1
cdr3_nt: TGCGCCAGCAGCGCCGCGGCCCAAAAGAGGTCCTATGGCTACACCTTC
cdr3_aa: CASSAAAQKRSYGYTF

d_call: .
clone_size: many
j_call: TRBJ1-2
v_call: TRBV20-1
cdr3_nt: TGCAGTGCGCTCCGATGGGAAACTAACTATGGCTACACCTTC
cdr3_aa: CSALRWETNYGYTF

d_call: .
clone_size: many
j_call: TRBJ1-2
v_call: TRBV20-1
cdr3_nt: TGCAGTGCTAGCGAGGGCTTGGCTCCAAACTATGGCTACACCTTC
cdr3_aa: CSASEGLAPNYGYTF

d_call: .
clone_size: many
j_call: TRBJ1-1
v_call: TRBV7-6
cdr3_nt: TGTGCCAGCAGCTACCGATCGAACACTGAAGCTTTCTTT
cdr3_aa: CASSYRSNTEAFF

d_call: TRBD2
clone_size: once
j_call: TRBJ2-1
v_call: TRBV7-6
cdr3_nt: TGTGCCAGCAGCTTGGGGGACTATAGGAATGAGCAGTTCTTC
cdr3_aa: CASSLGDYRNEQFF

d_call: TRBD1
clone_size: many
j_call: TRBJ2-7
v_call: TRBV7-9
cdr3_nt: TGTGCCAGCAGCTTAGCGACTGGACAGGTCCCCCACGAGCAGTACTTC
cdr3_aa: CASSLATGQVPHEQYF

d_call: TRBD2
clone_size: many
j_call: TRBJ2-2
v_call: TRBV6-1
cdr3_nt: TGTGCCAGCAATGCGGGAGGTTGGTACACCGGGGAGCTGTTTTTT
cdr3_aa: CASNAGGWYTGELFF

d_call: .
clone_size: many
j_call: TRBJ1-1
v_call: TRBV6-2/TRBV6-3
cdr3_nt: TGTGCCAGCAGTTACGCGGGACAAATGAACACTGAAGCTTTCTTT
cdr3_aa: CASSYAGQMNTEAFF

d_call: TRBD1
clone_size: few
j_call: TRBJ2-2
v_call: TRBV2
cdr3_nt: TGTGCCAGCAGCCCTTTGGGACAGGGGGACTGGGACACCGGGGAGCTGTTTTTT
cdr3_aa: CASSPLGQGDWDTGELFF

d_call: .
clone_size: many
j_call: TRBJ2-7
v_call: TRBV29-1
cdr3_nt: TGCAGCGTTGGGACAGAAGGCTACGAGCAGTACTTC
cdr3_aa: CSVGTEGYEQYF

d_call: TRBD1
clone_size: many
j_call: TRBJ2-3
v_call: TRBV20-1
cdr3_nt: TGCAGTGCCCCCCGGGACAGGGGCACAGATACGCAGTATTTT
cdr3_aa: CSAPRDRGTDTQYF

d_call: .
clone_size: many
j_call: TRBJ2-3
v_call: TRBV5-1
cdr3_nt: TGCGCCAGCAGCTTGGTCCCGGGAGATACGCAGTATTTT
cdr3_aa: CASSLVPGDTQYF

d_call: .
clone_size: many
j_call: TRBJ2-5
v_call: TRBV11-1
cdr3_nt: TGTGCCAGCAGCTATCGGGCTACCCAAGAGACCCAGTACTTC
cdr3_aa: CASSYRATQETQYF

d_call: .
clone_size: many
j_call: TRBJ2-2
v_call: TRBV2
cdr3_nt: TGTGCCAGCAGGGGCAGGGCCGGGGAGCTGTTTTTT
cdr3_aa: CASRGRAGELFF

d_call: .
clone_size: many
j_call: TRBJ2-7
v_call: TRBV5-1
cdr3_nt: TGCGCCAGCAGCGAAGGGAGTTACTCCTACGAGCAGTACTTC
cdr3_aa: CASSEGSYSYEQYF

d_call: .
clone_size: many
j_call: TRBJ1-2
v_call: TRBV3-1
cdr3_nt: TGTGCCAGCAGCCAAAAAAGCCGGGCCCGAAATCGCGATGGCTACACCTTC
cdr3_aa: CASSQKSRARNRDGYTF

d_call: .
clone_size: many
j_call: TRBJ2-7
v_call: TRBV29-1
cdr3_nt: TGCAGCGTTGAATCTAGACGAAGCGGGTCCTACGAGCAGTACTTC
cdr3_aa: CSVESRRSGSYEQYF

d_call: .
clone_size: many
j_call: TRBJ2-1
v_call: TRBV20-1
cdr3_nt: TGCAGTGCTAAGAGCCAGGGAATTGAGCAGTTCTTC
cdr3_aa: CSAKSQGIEQFF

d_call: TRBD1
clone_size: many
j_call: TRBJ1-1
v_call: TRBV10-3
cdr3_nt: TGTGCCATCAGTGAGGGAGGACAGGGCACTGAAGCTTTCTTT
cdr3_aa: CAISEGGQGTEAFF

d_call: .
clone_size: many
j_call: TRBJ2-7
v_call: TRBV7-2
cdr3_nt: TGTGCCAGCAGCTTCGGTCGGGTCCTTTACGAGCAGTACTTC
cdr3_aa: CASSFGRVLYEQYF

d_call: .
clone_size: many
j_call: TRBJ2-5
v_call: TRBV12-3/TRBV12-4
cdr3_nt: TGTGCCAGCAACCGGGACCGCCTAGGGACCCAGTACTTC
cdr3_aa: CASNRDRLGTQYF

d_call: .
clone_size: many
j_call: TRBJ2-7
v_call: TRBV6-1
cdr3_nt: TGTGCCAGCAGTGTGAGGGGATCTAGCTCCTACGAGCAGTACTTC
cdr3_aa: CASSVRGSSSYEQYF

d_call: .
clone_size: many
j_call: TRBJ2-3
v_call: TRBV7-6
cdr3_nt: TGTGCCAGCAGCTTTGGGATGGGGAGAGATACGCAGTATTTT
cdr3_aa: CASSFGMGRDTQYF

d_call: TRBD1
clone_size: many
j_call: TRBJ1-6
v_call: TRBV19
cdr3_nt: TGTGCCAGTAGTATGGTTACAGGGGGCGATTCACCCCTCCACTTT
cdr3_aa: CASSMVTGGDSPLHF

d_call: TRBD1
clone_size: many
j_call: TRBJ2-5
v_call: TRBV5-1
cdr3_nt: TGCGCCAGCAGCGGCGGCTCGGGACAGGGGCGTGGGGAGACCCAGTACTTC
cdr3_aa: CASSGGSGQGRGETQYF

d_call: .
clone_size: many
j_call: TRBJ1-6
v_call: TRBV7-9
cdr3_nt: TGCGCCAGCAGCTTGGGGAGCTCCTATAATTCACCCCTCCACTTT
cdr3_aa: CASSLGSSYNSPLHF

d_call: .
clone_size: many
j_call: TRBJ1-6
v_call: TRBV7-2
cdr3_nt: TGTGCCAGCAGCTACGTCGGCTCCGGCTCCTATAATTCACCCCTCCACTTT
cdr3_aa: CASSYVGSGSYNSPLHF

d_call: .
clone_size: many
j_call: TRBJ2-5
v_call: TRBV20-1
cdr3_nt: TGCAGTGCTAGAGGCACGAGGGAAGGAGAGACCCAGTACTTC
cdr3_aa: CSARGTREGETQYF

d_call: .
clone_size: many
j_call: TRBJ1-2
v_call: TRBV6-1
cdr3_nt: TGTGCCAGCAGTCGACAGGTCCCCGGGTATGGCTACACCTTC
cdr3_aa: CASSRQVPGYGYTF

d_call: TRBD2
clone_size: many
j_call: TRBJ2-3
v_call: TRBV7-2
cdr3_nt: TGTGCCAGCAACCAGCGGGGGGGCGGGAAAGATACGCAGTATTTT
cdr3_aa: CASNQRGGGKDTQYF

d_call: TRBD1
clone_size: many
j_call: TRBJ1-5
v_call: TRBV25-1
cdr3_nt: TGTGCCAGCAGTGGGGGGACAGGAGATTATCAGCCCCAGCATTTT
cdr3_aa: CASSGGTGDYQPQHF

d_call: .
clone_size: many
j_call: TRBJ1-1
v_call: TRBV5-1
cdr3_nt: TGCGCCAGCAGCTTGTCTTCAGGGACGAACACTGAAGCTTTCTTT
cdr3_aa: CASSLSSGTNTEAFF

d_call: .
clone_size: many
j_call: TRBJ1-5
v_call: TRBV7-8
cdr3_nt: TGTGCCAGCAGCTCCGGGACCTGGGGAGGCAATCAGCCCCAGCATTTT
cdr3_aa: CASSSGTWGGNQPQHF